Shown below are 18 T cell receptor beta chains from a single sample sequenced in a study of T cell repertoires in cytomegalovirus infection. TCRdb re-called the reads through MiXCR, storing one row per CDR3 protein. The repertoire holds some 300,000 distinct CDR3 sequences, with roughly 15% as singletons. Sequenced material: PBMCs. These receptors came from a human donor in good health (CMV status not recorded). Some clones in this sample may be carry-over from other donors' samples.

This clonotype has a handful of counts. The CDR3 region is CASSLGGVRADTQYF. The CDR3 DNA is TGTGCCAGCAGTTTAGGAGGGGTTCGGGCAGATACGCAGTATTTT. The rearrangement joins TRBV28 to TRBJ2-3; D is perhaps TRBD2 (6 bases). The V end lost 2 bases, the J end lost 4 bases, and 13 bases lay between the germline ends. The CDR3 spans 15 residues. In germline, CDR1 is MDHEN, CDR2 SYDVKM.

J is TRBJ2-1 and V is TRBV20-1; the D is unclear. The CDR3 is 14 amino acids. The germline gives CDR1 DFQATT, CDR2 SNEGSKA (reference sequence). The V end was cut by 4 bases, the J end by 0 bases, with 10 bases between. The CDR3 here is CSATKASSYNEQFF. CDR3 nucleotide sequence: TGCAGTGCTACTAAGGCCAGCTCCTACAATGAGCAGTTCTTC.

This clonotype showed up just a few times. The chain carries TRBV20-1 and TRBJ2-5; 8 nucleotides match TRBD2. V shed 3 bases, J shed 4 bases, and the junction held 16 bases outside the gene matches. Germline V gene sequence: CDR1 DFQATT, CDR2 SNEGSKA (reference sequence). The CDR3 contains 17 residues. CDR3 sequence (DNA): TGCAGTGCTAGTAATTCGTGGGTAGCGGGGAATACAGAGACCCAGTACTTC. As protein: CSASNSWVAGNTETQYF.

There are many counts of this clonotype. The genes are TRBV7-9 and TRBJ1-5, with D tentatively TRBD1 (6 bases). V shed 6 bases and J shed 2 bases, with 14 bases lying between them. The length of the CDR3 is 15 residues. Germline V gene lookup returns CDR1 SEHNR and CDR2 FQNEAQ (reference sequence). In nucleotides, the CDR3 is TGTGCCAGCAGTCCTACAGGGATGGGCAATCAGCCCCAGCATTTT. This gives the protein CASSPTGMGNQPQHF.

The chain is built from TRBV11-2 and TRBJ2-1; TRBD1 matches 9 bases. The length of the CDR3 is 16 residues. In germline, CDR1 is SGHAT, CDR2 FQNNGV. Trimming took 5 bases from V and 8 from J; bases not matched to a gene: 13. The CDR3: CASSPGAGTGIHEQFF. The DNA for the CDR3 is TGTGCCAGCAGCCCAGGGGCGGGGACAGGGATCCATGAGCAGTTCTTC.

The chain joins TRBV13 to TRBJ2-7; 7 bases fit TRBD2. This CDR3 region has 16 residues. Germline trimming cut 5 bases from V and 0 bases from J; bases unmatched to any gene: 10. Germline assignment: CDR1 PRHDT and CDR2 FYEKMQ (reference sequence). The CDR3 DNA reads as TGTGCCAGCAGCCCGACGCGGGAGTCTGGCTCCTACGAGCAGTACTTC. This translates into CASSPTRESGSYEQYF.

This clonotype was seen repeatedly, ten times or more. The V gene is TRBV20-1, the J gene TRBJ2-7; D uncertain. CDR1 DFQATT and CDR2 SNEGSKA come from the germline V gene (reference sequence). The length of the CDR3 is 16 residues. V dropped 0 bases and J dropped 4 bases, with 19 bases sitting between them. CDR3 DNA: TGCAGTGCTAGAGACTCCCGGGCTACCCGAGTTTACGAGCAGTACTTC. Its protein product is CSARDSRATRVYEQYF.

This clonotype was seen only a few times. The genes are TRBV18 and TRBJ2-3; D perhaps matches TRBD2 (6 bases). V dropped 3 bases and J dropped 3 bases, with 13 bases sitting between them. Germline-derived CDR1 and CDR2 are KGHSH and LQKENI. The length of the CDR3 is 15 residues. CDR3 protein: CASSPITGGTDTQYF. CDR3 nucleotide sequence: TGTGCCAGCTCACCGATAACTGGGGGGACAGATACGCAGTATTTT.

The chain carries TRBV7-2 and TRBJ1-2; D unresolved. The CDR3 has 11 amino acids. CDR1 and CDR2 from the germline V gene are SGHTA and FQGNSA. The V end lost 1 base, the J end lost 7 bases, and 4 bases lay between the germline ends. Here the CDR3 reads CASSLGGGYTF. The CDR3 coding sequence is TGTGCCAGCAGCTTAGGGGGTGGCTACACCTTC.

This clonotype was counted a few times. The CDR3 protein is CASSLTTAGNTEAFF. CDR3 DNA sequence: TGTGCCAGCAGCCTCACCACCGCCGGTAACACTGAAGCTTTCTTT. The chain recombines TRBV28 with TRBJ1-1; D uncertain. This CDR3 region has 15 residues. Germline-derived CDR1 and CDR2 are MDHEN and SYDVKM. Trimming removed 6 bases at V and 2 bases at J, with 16 bases between.

This clonotype has at least ten counts. The rearrangement links TRBV20-1 to TRBJ1-4; D might be TRBD1 (6 bases). Deletions cut 6 bases from V and 0 bases from J, with 11 bases between. Looked up from germline, CDR1 is DFQATT and CDR2 is SNEGSKA (reference sequence). This CDR3 has 14 residues. For the CDR3, the DNA is TGCAGTGCGATGGACAGCGCAACTAATGAAAAACTGTTTTTT. It translates to CSAMDSATNEKLFF.

As to this clonotype: At one boundary the junction diverges from the germline segment, which might be a read error. The chain recombines TRBV7-2 with TRBJ2-5; 7 nucleotides align to TRBD2. The germline V gene has CDR1 SGHTA and CDR2 FQGNSA. This CDR3 has 15 amino acids. The DNA of the CDR3 is TGTGCCAGCAGCTTAGGGCCAGCGGGGAAAGAGACTCAGTACTTC. It specifies CASSLGPAGKETQYF.

At least ten counts were recorded for this clonotype. The genes are TRBV6-1 and TRBJ2-3, with D unclear. The CDR3 totals 15 residues. Germline values: CDR1 MNHNS, CDR2 SASEGT. The ends were cut back, 5 bases at V and 2 bases at J, with 14 bases in the middle. The CDR3 loop is CASSQGRLITDTQYF. The CDR3 region has the DNA TGTGCCAGCAGTCAAGGACGGTTGATCACAGATACGCAGTATTTT.

This clonotype was counted between two and nine times. The chain has TRBV28 and TRBJ1-5, with TRBD1 matching over 7 bases. There are 14 residues in the CDR3. Trimming took 2 bases from V and 6 from J; bases not matched to a gene: 4. Germline assignment: CDR1 MDHEN and CDR2 SYDVKM. Here the CDR3 DNA reads TGTGCCAGCAGTTTAGGGACAGAGGGTCAGCCCCAGCATTTT. Translating gives CASSLGTEGQPQHF.

The rearrangement uses TRBV6-6 and TRBJ2-5, with 11 bases fitting TRBD1. The V and J ends lost 5 bases and 0 bases, in that order; junction bases with no gene match: 8. The CDR3 extends over 17 amino acids. Looked up from germline, CDR1 is MNHNY and CDR2 is SVGAGI (reference sequence). The chain's CDR3 is CASSTRPGQGDQETQYF. For the CDR3, the DNA is TGTGCCAGCAGTACCCGACCGGGACAGGGGGACCAAGAGACCCAGTACTTC.

This clonotype was observed at least ten times. The rearrangement links TRBV4-2 to TRBJ2-7, with D unresolved. CDR3 length equals 13 residues. Trimming cost V 0 bases and J 6 bases, with 9 bases left between them. Germline CDR1 is LGHNA and CDR2 is YNFKEQ. The CDR3 region is CASSQDRRVEQYF. CDR3 sequence (DNA): TGTGCCAGCAGCCAAGATAGGAGAGTCGAGCAGTACTTC.

A few counts support this clonotype. CDR3 DNA: TGCGCCAGCAGGGGGCGGAGGAGCAATCAGCCCCAGCATTTT. Its translation is CASRGRRSNQPQHF. The chain carries TRBV23-1 and TRBJ1-5; tentative D call: TRBD1 (5 bases). TRBV23-1 is an ORF, with its function uncertain. The V end was cut by 6 bases, the J end by 1 base, with 10 bases between. The length of the CDR3 is 14 residues.

The V call is TRBV12-3 or TRBV12-4, the J call TRBJ1-5, with 7 positions matching TRBD1. The J segment lost 7 bases and the V segment lost 8 bases, leaving 14 bases of the junction unmatched. This CDR3 has 15 amino acids. The CDR3 coding sequence is TGTGCCAGCGGCAATACCGACAGGGTGGAGCAGCCCCAGCATTTT. Translating gives CASGNTDRVEQPQHF.